This T cell receptor beta chain was identified during a study of cytomegalovirus exposure and HLA in healthy donors (dated by TCRdb to about 2017). About the study as a whole: The 650 to 800 repertoires of the first cohort and the 110 or so validation repertoires were produced on the same platform, according to a later analysis. The study aimed to test whether cataloging public T cell receptors could reveal signatures of past pathogen exposure. Besides the first cohort of roughly 700 subjects, a separate validation cohort made up of roughly 120 different subjects was used. The study combined high-throughput TCR immunosequencing, statistical association of individual TCRs with disease status, and machine learning to predict cytomegalovirus infection status.

With respect to this clone: No antigen is known for it. Nothing much larger sits one base from this clone, and base qualities are not available.

The library was prepared using the immunoSEQ multiplex PCR assay. The published analysis was carried out like this. A statistical classification framework was built to diagnose cytomegalovirus status from the catalog of TCR beta chain sequences. TCRdb mirrors the immuneACCESS table, restricted to in-frame sequences. Some clones are absent from its copies; in checked studies, under half trace to an unresolved V gene, and the reason for the others is unknown. Clone size and V and J calls were adopted from that table, with D and trimming inferred from the DNA. The sample table records some 310,000 clones; approximately 88% of these occur just once. Approximately 0.9% of the sample belongs to the ten largest clones. General study outcomes and caveats: It was suggested by the authors that the approach could potentially be generalized to other disease states and immunological phenotypes. In a later analysis, TCRs clustered in the first cohort were found to also tend to co-occur in the roughly 120 validation repertoires, with about 94% of cluster scores above 0. The study gave a list of some 150 TCR beta chains associated with cytomegalovirus. All 120 or so repertoires were used to score co-occurrence in the validation cohort in a later analysis, because that analysis had no HLA typing for the cohort. In both the original and validation cohorts, the classifier was reported to diagnose cytomegalovirus status with high specificity and sensitivity. A few of the identified cytomegalovirus-associated TCR beta chains were confirmed in vitro to be specific for cytomegalovirus antigens. Most TCR sequences were seen in very few donors, while some public TCRs were found in many individuals.

The germline V gene gives CDR1 as SGHRS and CDR2 as YFSETQ. Germline trimming: 8 bases from V, 0 bases from J; junction bases outside gene matches: 10. The CDR3 runs 18 amino acids, cysteine and phenylalanine included. The sequence is cut down to CDR3 DNA, 54 bases in frame from base 1. The donors belonged to the validation cohort of under 150 subjects, which was separate from the approximately 700-subject first cohort. This receptor was identified in a man between 25 and 39 years old in good health and CMV-seronegative. The specimen sequenced was PBMCs. Recombination linked TRBV5-1 to TRBJ2-1; 14 nucleotides in the junction match TRBD2. The DNA is as follows: TGCGCCAGTCAAGGGACTAGCGGGGGTCTTCACTCCTACAATGAGCAGTTCTTC. Translated, this gives CASQGTSGGLHSYNEQFF.